The next 29 T cell receptor beta chains were all read from a single sample in a study of regulatory T cells in long-lasting Graves disease. In building TCR beta libraries, iRepertoire HTBI primers were used together with Arm-PCR of CDR3 regions. MiXCR, applied by TCRdb to the multiplex PCR reads, yields one record per CDR3 protein. The sample contains 350,000 to 500,000 distinct CDR3 sequences, around 15% of which appear only once. As to time point: newly diagnosed GD, antithyroid drugs for less than 3 months. Scientists built the TCR library using RNA that was extracted from PBMCs. This sample was also put to use in a study of T cells in Graves' hyperthyroidism and ophthalmopathy.

The specimen comprised peripheral blood mononuclear cells (PBMCs), sampled at new diagnosis, from a patient treated with antithyroid drugs. The receptor source for this set is a woman in her fifties or sixties with Graves disease.

CDR3 in amino acids: CASSLAGPQPQHF. In DNA, the CDR3 is TGTGCCAGCAGCTTAGCGGGTCCTCAGCCCCAGCATTTT. The V gene is TRBV7-8, the J gene TRBJ1-5; D unclear. Germline CDR1 is SGHVS and CDR2 is FQNEAQ. This CDR3 region has 13 residues. V was pared by 0 bases and J by 6 bases, with 6 bases between. The variable domain in full, completed from reference TRBV7-8 and TRBJ1-5, reads GAGVSQSPRYKVAKRGQDVALRCDPISGHVSLFWYQQALGQGPEFLTYFQNEAQLDKSGLPSDRFFAERPEGSVSTLKIQRTQQEDSAVYLCASSLAGPQPQHFGDGTRLSIL.

This clonotype is a singleton in its sample. V and J are TRBV6-2 or TRBV6-3 and TRBJ1-2, with D hard to call. This CDR3 is built from 15 residues. Trimming left V 5 bases short and J 6 bases short, with 19 bases between. Germline CDR1 MNHEY, CDR2 SVGEGT. The CDR3 DNA reads as TGTGCCAGCAGTACCGCCTCAGGAGGGCGGAATGGCTACACCTTC. As protein: CASSTASGGRNGYTF.

This clonotype was recorded at least ten times. This rearrangement joins TRBV27 to TRBJ1-2; D perhaps matches TRBD1 (5 bases). The germline V gene encodes CDR1 MNHEY and CDR2 SMNVEV (reference sequence). V was cut by 6 bases and J by 5 bases, with 13 bases left in between. The CDR3 has 13 amino acids. The CDR3 protein is CASSLGTDYGYTF. CDR3 coding DNA: TGTGCCAGCAGCTTAGGGACGGATTATGGCTACACCTTC.

In its sample, this clonotype was seen a few times. The gene calls are TRBV6-1 and TRBJ2-2, with 8 positions matching TRBD2. This CDR3 has 19 residues. The germline V gene has CDR1 MNHNS and CDR2 SASEGT. Trimming cost V 7 bases and J 0 bases; bases outside gene matches: 16. CDR3 nucleotides: TGTGCCAGCATGATCGACTATGAGGGTAGCGGGACGAACACCGGGGAGCTGTTTTTT. It translates to CASMIDYEGSGTNTGELFF.

This clonotype was detected ten times or more. The chain couples TRBV12-3 or TRBV12-4 to TRBJ2-5, with D possibly called TRBD1 or TRBD2 (6 bases each). CDR3 length equals 14 residues. The V end was cut by 7 bases, the J end by 2 bases, with 14 bases between. CDR3 sequence reads: CASNGGGWQETQYF. CDR3 nucleotides: TGTGCCAGCAACGGAGGGGGATGGCAAGAGACCCAGTACTTC.

This clonotype was seen a handful of times. The genes are TRBV9 and TRBJ2-7, with TRBD2 identical over 7 bases. CDR1 is SGDLS and CDR2 is YYNGEE in the germline V gene. The CDR3 covers 16 residues. Trimming took 1 base from V and 6 from J; bases not matched to a gene: 13. CDR3 nucleotides: TGTGCCAGCAGCGTATCCATGGGCGGGAGCTCTGGCGAGCAGTACTTC. Protein: CASSVSMGGSSGEQYF.

This clonotype has more than one count but fewer than ten. A much bigger clone sits one base away, suggesting this may be a read error. The chain is built from TRBV3-1 and TRBJ2-3; D remains unclear. V lost 0 bases to trimming and J lost 3 bases, with 4 bases between them. The CDR3 runs 13 residues. CDR1 is LGHDT, CDR2 YNNKEL, per germline (reference sequence). The CDR3 here is CASSQDETDTQYF. In DNA form, the CDR3 reads TGTGCCAGCAGCCAAGATGAAACAGATACGCAGTATTTT.

This clonotype was observed at least ten times. The gene calls are TRBV5-1 and TRBJ2-2; D is perhaps TRBD1 (6 bases). The CDR3 is made up of 14 amino acids. Trimming removed 0 bases from V and 3 bases from J, with 6 bases in between. Looked up from germline, CDR1 is SGHRS and CDR2 is YFSETQ. CDR3 bases: TGCGCCAGCAGCTTGGCAGGGGACACCGGGGAGCTGTTTTTT. This translates into CASSLAGDTGELFF.

In this sample, this clonotype turned up a few times. This sequence joins TRBV18 and TRBJ2-5; D gene uncertain. With 4 bases removed from V and 7 bases from J, the gap between germline ends came to 13 bases. CDR1 and CDR2 (germline): KGHSH, LQKENI. This CDR3 is built from 13 residues. The CDR3 DNA follows: TGTGCCAGCTCACAGGGCCTTCTTGGGACCCAGTACTTC. It translates to CASSQGLLGTQYF.

This clonotype was found many times. This chain uses TRBV12-3 or TRBV12-4 with TRBJ2-1, with TRBD2 matching over 14 bases. This CDR3 comprises 18 residues. Trimming cost V 4 bases and J 1 base; bases outside gene matches: 6. CDR3 in amino acids: CASSSPGLAGVSYNEQFF. The CDR3, as DNA: TGTGCCAGCAGTTCACCGGGACTAGCGGGAGTTTCCTACAATGAGCAGTTCTTC.

This clonotype was seen just once. The rearrangement links TRBV6-2 or TRBV6-3 to TRBJ2-5, with D maybe TRBD2 (6 bases). The CDR3 consists of 14 residues. Germline assignment: CDR1 MNHEY and CDR2 SVGEGT. Trimming shortened V by 6 bases and J by 5 bases, and 16 bases separated the two germline ends. DNA for the CDR3: TGTGCCAGCAGCACCCCGGCGAGCGGGGAGACCCAGTACTTC. It specifies CASSTPASGETQYF.

This clonotype was counted ten times or more. The chain is built from TRBV12-3 or TRBV12-4 and TRBJ2-2, with D possibly TRBD2 on 5 matching bases. V lost 5 bases and J lost 6, with 10 bases in between. CDR3 size: 13 residues. CDR3 nucleotides: TGTGCCAGCAGTCCTCTAGCACCCGGGGAGCTGTTTTTT. It encodes CASSPLAPGELFF.

This chain connects TRBV6-1 to TRBJ2-3, with TRBD2 matching 10 bases. Germline-derived CDR1 and CDR2 are MNHNS and SASEGT. This CDR3 region has 16 residues. V dropped 6 bases and J dropped 2; count of bases not matched to a gene: 8. The CDR3 reads CASSPPSGRATDTQYF. CDR3 nucleotide sequence: TGTGCCAGCAGCCCCCCTAGCGGGAGAGCCACAGATACGCAGTATTTT.

This clonotype was seen a handful of times. The V gene is TRBV5-1, the J gene TRBJ2-7, with D unclear. CDR3 size: 14 residues. V dropped 4 bases and J dropped 4 bases, with 15 bases sitting between them. Germline loops: CDR1 SGHRS, CDR2 YFSETQ. DNA for the CDR3: TGCGCCAGCAGCATGGTGGAGTCCCCTTACGAGCAGTACTTC. This codes for CASSMVESPYEQYF.

This clonotype was found many times. The J gene is TRBJ1-1, the V gene TRBV28, with 7 positions matching TRBD1. The CDR3 loop spans 13 amino acids. V lost 8 bases, J lost 1 base, and 4 bases stayed unmatched. Per germline, CDR1 MDHEN and CDR2 SYDVKM. The DNA of the CDR3 is TGTGCCAGCCTGGGACAGCCGAACACTGAAGCTTTCTTT. The encoded protein is CASLGQPNTEAFF.

There are many counts of this clonotype. V gene TRBV12-3 or TRBV12-4 combines with J gene TRBJ2-7; D is uncertain. V dropped 1 base and J dropped 6 bases, with 7 bases sitting between them. This CDR3 is built from 12 residues. This CDR3 reads CASSLGSSEQYF. The DNA for the CDR3 is TGTGCCAGCAGTTTAGGCAGTAGCGAGCAGTACTTC.

This clonotype was counted at least ten times. This CDR3 reads CAWSRRGRYGNTEAFF. The CDR3 region has the DNA TGTGCCTGGAGTAGGAGGGGCCGTTATGGGAACACTGAAGCTTTCTTT. The chain employs TRBV30 and TRBJ1-1, with a possible D match to TRBD1 (5 bases). Per germline, CDR1 GTSNPN and CDR2 SVGIG (reference sequence). The CDR3 contains 16 residues. V was shortened by 2 bases and J by 1 base, with 17 bases between the two germline ends.

This chain uses TRBV20-1 with TRBJ2-3, with 7 nucleotides matching TRBD2. CDR3 size: 15 residues. Trimming cost V 3 bases and J 1 base; bases outside gene matches: 7. Looked up from germline, CDR1 is DFQATT and CDR2 is SNEGSKA (reference sequence). The CDR3 nucleotides are TGCAGTGCTAGGAGGCGGGAGTGGGGCACAGATACGCAGTATTTT. Residues: CSARRREWGTDTQYF.

This clonotype occurred once. This sequence joins TRBV19 and TRBJ2-1, with D uncertain. Trimming left V 4 bases short and J 0 bases short, with 16 bases between. Germline V lookup: CDR1 LNHDA, CDR2 SQIVND (reference sequence). The CDR3 runs 17 residues. CDR3 sequence (DNA): TGTGCCAGTAGTACCTACCCGGGCCAGAGCTCCTACAATGAGCAGTTCTTC. Translated, it gives CASSTYPGQSSYNEQFF. Together with reference TRBV19 and TRBJ2-1, the CDR3 gives the full variable domain: DGGITQSPKYLFRKEGQNVTLSCEQNLNHDAMYWYRQDPGQGLRLIYYSQIVNDFQKGDIAEGYSVSREKKESFPLTVTSAQKNPTAFYLCASSTYPGQSSYNEQFFGPGTRLTVL.

This clonotype appeared many times. This chain links TRBV2 with TRBJ2-7; the D is unclear. The CDR3 covers 12 residues. The germline gives CDR1 SNHLY, CDR2 FYNNEI. V was trimmed by 3 bases and J by 3 bases, leaving 6 bases between them. This CDR3 is CASSEVVYEQYF. The CDR3 region has the DNA TGTGCCAGCAGTGAGGTGGTCTACGAGCAGTACTTC.

This clonotype appeared many times. This chain connects TRBV28 to TRBJ2-1; the D gene is possibly TRBD2 (5 bases). The CDR3 loop spans 14 amino acids. V was clipped by 5 bases and J by 5 bases, with 13 bases between them. Germline V gives CDR1 MDHEN, CDR2 SYDVKM. This CDR3 is CASSPEAHHNEQFF. CDR3 DNA: TGTGCCAGCAGTCCGGAGGCCCATCACAATGAGCAGTTCTTC. Supplemented by reference TRBV28 and TRBJ2-1, the full variable domain reads DVKVTQSSRYLVKRTGEKVFLECVQDMDHENMFWYRQDPGLGLRLIYFSYDVKMKEKGDIPEGYSVSREKKERFSLILESASTNQTSMYLCASSPEAHHNEQFFGPGTRLTVL.

This clonotype was found many times. V usage is TRBV2 and J usage is TRBJ1-1, with unresolved D. The CDR3 length is 13 residues. V gave up 4 bases and J gave up 3 bases, with 9 bases separating them. Germline lookup yields CDR1 SNHLY and CDR2 FYNNEI. DNA for the CDR3: TGTGCCAGCAGTGGGGGATTGTACACTGAAGCTTTCTTT. It codes for CASSGGLYTEAFF.

The J gene is TRBJ1-2, the V gene TRBV18; tentative D call: TRBD1 (6 bases). V was shortened by 3 bases and J by 4 bases, with 18 bases between the two germline ends. Germline V lookup: CDR1 KGHSH, CDR2 LQKENI. This CDR3 is 16 amino acids long. CDR3 sequence reads: CASSPQEGHATYGYTF. The CDR3 DNA reads as TGTGCCAGCTCACCTCAAGAGGGACATGCTACCTATGGCTACACCTTC.

This clonotype occurred many times. V is TRBV5-1 and J is TRBJ2-1; 10 positions agree with TRBD2. Unmatched junction bases numbered 10, after V lost 4 bases and J lost 6 bases. The germline CDR1 and CDR2 sequences are SGHRS and YFSETQ. This CDR3 has 16 amino acids. CDR3 protein: CASSPRTLAGVNEQFF. As DNA, the CDR3 is TGCGCCAGCAGCCCCAGGACCCTAGCGGGAGTCAATGAGCAGTTCTTC.

There are many counts of this clonotype. The chain has TRBV6-1 and TRBJ2-7; TRBD1 might be the D (5 bases). V lost 3 bases to trimming and J lost 2 bases, with 11 bases between them. Germline CDR1 MNHNS, CDR2 SASEGT. The CDR3 runs 14 residues. The DNA for the CDR3 is TGTGCCAGCAGTGATGACAGCGCGGCCTACGAGCAGTACTTC. It codes for CASSDDSAAYEQYF.

The rearrangement uses TRBV28 and TRBJ2-2; the D gene is possibly TRBD2 (7 bases). The length of the CDR3 is 14 residues. Trimming cost V 1 base and J 7 bases, with 10 bases left between them. In germline, CDR1 is MDHEN, CDR2 SYDVKM. CDR3: CASSLYRGGGELFF. Written as DNA, the CDR3 is TGTGCCAGCAGTTTATATAGGGGGGGCGGGGAGCTGTTTTTT.

This clonotype was counted at least ten times. CDR3 DNA sequence: TGTGCCAGCAGCCACCGTGGGCGGGAGACTGGGAATGAGCAGTTCTTC. It encodes CASSHRGRETGNEQFF. The chain joins TRBV11-2 to TRBJ2-1; TRBD2 agrees at 7 bases. Germline V gene sequence: CDR1 SGHAT, CDR2 FQNNGV. This CDR3 is 16 amino acids long. Unmatched junction bases numbered 14, after V lost 5 bases and J lost 7 bases.

Worth noting for this clonotype: A much larger clone lies one base from this, so it may be a read error. V and J are TRBV6-1 and TRBJ2-7, with 9 bases matching TRBD1. J lost 3 bases, V lost 6 bases, and 6 bases had no gene match. There are 14 residues in the CDR3. The germline V gene has CDR1 MNHNS and CDR2 SASEGT. The CDR3 region has the DNA TGTGCCAGCAGCCGGTACAGGGGGCTCTACGAGCAGTACTTC. It yields the protein CASSRYRGLYEQYF.

Comment on this clonotype: A much larger clone is a single base away; this may be a read error. No conserved phenylalanine or tryptophan ends this CDR3, so it is likely a read error. This CDR3 reads CATSDPGLAGHEQYC. DNA of the CDR3: TGTGCCACCAGTGATCCGGGACTAGCGGGCCACGAGCAGTACTGC. This chain joins TRBV13 and TRBJ2-7; 12 bases line up with TRBD2. There are 15 residues in the CDR3. The V gene's germline CDR1 is PRHDT and CDR2 FYEKMQ (reference sequence). J gave up 5 bases and V 10 bases, and 12 bases lay outside the gene matches.